The entry below describes one T cell receptor beta chain. Participants spanned ages about 18 to 100 years and resided in roughly 22 US areas. Self-reported history from a screening survey and questionnaire set each donor's cohort. V was pared by 3 bases and J by 0 bases, with 4 bases of the junction left unmatched. This CDR3 is 15 amino acids long. Germline-derived CDR1 and CDR2 are SGHVS and FNYEAQ. The sample originates from a study of blood T cell repertoires in COVID-19. Study context: In each case, the material was cDNA or gDNA derived from T cells, B-cell-depleted T cells, or PBMCs.

Methods used by the authors: Estimation of nucleated cell counts was performed using reference gene primer amplification. Clones were sequenced by immunoSEQ multiplex PCR, and TCRdb holds only the in-frame ones, with some missing. V, J and clone size were drawn from that table, and D and trimming were deduced from the DNA. The data contain about 380,000 clones, around 90% of them seen just once; the ten biggest clones take up roughly 1.2%. The chain joins TRBV7-6 to TRBJ2-7; TRBD1 agrees at 8 bases. The specimen sequenced was PBMCs or T cells enriched from blood (not recorded which). The origin of this receptor is a woman between 18 and 30 years old who had recovered from COVID-19. Written as DNA, the CDR3 is TGTGCCAGCAGCTTTCGGACAGGGAGCTCCTACGAGCAGTACTTC. Protein product: CASSFRTGSSYEQYF.